Each of the 13 T cell receptor beta chains below was sequenced from the same sample in a study of shared clonotypes between healthy human individuals. Repertoires were generated with immunoSEQ multiplex PCR, while TCRdb's copy carries only in-frame clones and drops some. The top ten hold around 0.45% of the sample, which has over a million clones, around 98% seen once. What was sequenced was naive CD4+ T cells sorted from blood. Subset specified: CD45RA+ positively selected. All receptors derive from a man aged 30 to 45 in good health.

The J gene is TRBJ2-1, the V gene TRBV28, with 12 bases matching TRBD2. Per the germline V gene, CDR1 is MDHEN and CDR2 is SYDVKM. This CDR3 is built from 16 residues. Losses at the gene ends were 7 bases for V and 4 bases for J; bases not matched to a gene: 8. DNA of the CDR3: TGTGCCAGCAAGATACCGGGACTAGCGGGTTACAATGAGCAGTTCTTC. This translates into CASKIPGLAGYNEQFF.

Comment on this clone: This same CDR3 is encoded by further DNA sequences in the sample. V is TRBV28 and J is TRBJ1-1; D call uncertain. Germline V gene sequence: CDR1 MDHEN, CDR2 SYDVKM. The CDR3 runs 13 residues. V lost 3 bases and J 4 bases, leaving 9 bases between the germline ends. The CDR3 sequence: CASSFLAGTEAFF. The CDR3 DNA follows: TGTGCCAGCAGTTTTCTAGCAGGCACTGAAGCTTTCTTT.

This rearrangement joins TRBV7-3 to TRBJ2-3; TRBD1 matches 7 bases. The CDR3 is made up of 15 amino acids. Germline lookup yields CDR1 SGHTA and CDR2 FQGTGA. V shed 5 bases, J shed 1 base, and the junction held 6 bases outside the gene matches. Here the CDR3 DNA reads TGTGCCAGCAGCAAAACAGGACAGGGCACAGATACGCAGTATTTT. Protein product: CASSKTGQGTDTQYF.

The chain uses TRBV4-3 and TRBJ2-2; 7 bases line up with TRBD1. CDR3 length equals 17 residues. V was pared by 0 bases and J by 9 bases, with 13 bases of the junction left unmatched. Germline CDR1 and CDR2: LGHNA and YSLEER. DNA of the CDR3: TGCGCCAGCAGCCAAGACCTTACAGGGGTAGAAAGGTGGGAGCTGTTTTTT. It yields the protein CASSQDLTGVERWELFF.

The chain is built from TRBV5-4 and TRBJ2-7; D is possibly TRBD2 (5 bases). The CDR3 consists of 13 residues. CDR1 is SGHNT, CDR2 YYREEE, per germline (reference sequence). V was trimmed by 1 base and J by 6 bases, leaving 11 bases between them. The chain's CDR3 is CASSLPSRGEQYF. The CDR3 DNA follows: TGTGCCAGCAGCTTGCCTAGCCGGGGCGAGCAGTACTTC.

This chain uses TRBV21-1 with TRBJ2-2; the tabulated D call, TRBD2, remains unverified against the DNA. TRBV21-1 is assigned pseudogene status. The CDR3 runs 15 residues. This CDR3 reads CASSPPSGRTGELFF. The DNA of the CDR3 is TGTGCCAGCAGCCCACCTAGCGGGAGGACCGGGGAGCTGTTTTTT.

V is TRBV19 and J is TRBJ1-3; no clear D. The germline V and J ends were trimmed by 7 bases and 2 bases, with 15 bases remaining between them. The CDR3 is made up of 15 amino acids. The germline V gene encodes CDR1 LNHDA and CDR2 SQIVND (reference sequence). This CDR3 is CASTLVGGPGNTIYF. The CDR3 nucleotides are TGTGCCAGTACCCTCGTAGGAGGACCTGGAAACACCATATATTTT.

The count of this clone is one. The genes are TRBV7-9 and TRBJ1-4; 7 bases fit TRBD1. V gave up 5 bases and J gave up 3 bases; unmatched junction bases: 6. The V gene's germline CDR1 is SEHNR and CDR2 FQNEAQ (reference sequence). The CDR3 runs to 15 residues. DNA for the CDR3: TGTGCCAGCAGCCCCCTGGGACAGCCTAATGAAAAACTGTTTTTT. Amino acids: CASSPLGQPNEKLFF.

The gene calls are TRBV11-2 and TRBJ2-1, with D uncertain. CDR3 length equals 15 residues. In germline, CDR1 is SGHAT, CDR2 FQNNGV. Trimming cost V 5 bases and J 5 bases, with 16 bases left between them. The CDR3 DNA is TGTGCCAGCAGCCCGATACCCCGCCTCAACAATGAGCAGTTCTTC. Translating it yields CASSPIPRLNNEQFF.

The chain has TRBV6-1 and TRBJ1-2; D is perhaps TRBD1 (6 bases). The CDR3 has 14 amino acids. V lost 1 base and J 6 bases, leaving 12 bases between the germline ends. In germline, CDR1 is MNHNS, CDR2 SASEGT. The CDR3, as DNA: TGTGCCAGCAGTGAAGTCAGGGGAGGGAATGGCTACACCTTC. Residues: CASSEVRGGNGYTF.

The chain joins TRBV5-4 to TRBJ2-2, with no clear D. Germline V lookup: CDR1 SGHNT, CDR2 YYREEE (reference sequence). The V end lost 1 base, the J end lost 4 bases, and 14 bases lay between the germline ends. The CDR3 totals 16 residues. The CDR3, as DNA: TGTGCCAGCAGCTTGTCGAAAGGTTTTAGCACCGGGGAGCTGTTTTTT. Encoded protein: CASSLSKGFSTGELFF.

The V and J genes are TRBV5-1 and TRBJ2-1; no reliable D call. V lost 1 base and J 0 bases, leaving 11 bases between the germline ends. The CDR3 is 16 residues long. Germline V lookup: CDR1 SGHRS, CDR2 YFSETQ. As DNA, the CDR3 is TGCGCCAGCAGCTTGCGGGCAGACTTCTCCTACAATGAGCAGTTCTTC. This encodes CASSLRADFSYNEQFF.

The chain has TRBV10-1 and TRBJ2-3, with 7 positions matching TRBD2. Germline V gene data show CDR1 as WNHNN and CDR2 as SYGVQD (reference sequence). The CDR3 is 16 amino acids. The V gene end was trimmed by 4 bases and the J gene end by 0 bases; junction bases not matched to a gene: 7. Written as DNA, the CDR3 is TGCGCCAGCAGTGGAGTGCTTAGCGGGAGCACAGATACGCAGTATTTT. Residues: CASSGVLSGSTDTQYF.